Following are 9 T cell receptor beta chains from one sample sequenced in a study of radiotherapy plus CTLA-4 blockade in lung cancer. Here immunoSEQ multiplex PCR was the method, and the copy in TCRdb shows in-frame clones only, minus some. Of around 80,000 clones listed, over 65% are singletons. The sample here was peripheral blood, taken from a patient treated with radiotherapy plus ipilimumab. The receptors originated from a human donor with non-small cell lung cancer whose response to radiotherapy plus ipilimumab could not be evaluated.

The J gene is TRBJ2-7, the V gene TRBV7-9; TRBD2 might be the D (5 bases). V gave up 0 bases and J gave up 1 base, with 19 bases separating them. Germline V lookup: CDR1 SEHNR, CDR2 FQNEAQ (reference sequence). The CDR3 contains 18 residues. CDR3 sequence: CASSLAERTAVLSYEQYF. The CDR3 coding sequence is TGTGCCAGCAGCTTAGCGGAGAGGACTGCAGTACTATCCTACGAGCAGTACTTC.

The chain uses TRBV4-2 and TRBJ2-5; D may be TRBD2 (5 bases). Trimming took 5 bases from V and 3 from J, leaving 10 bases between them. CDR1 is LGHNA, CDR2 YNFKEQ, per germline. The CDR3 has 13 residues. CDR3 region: CASSLVGEETQYF. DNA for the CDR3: TGTGCCAGCAGCTTGGTCGGGGAAGAGACCCAGTACTTC.

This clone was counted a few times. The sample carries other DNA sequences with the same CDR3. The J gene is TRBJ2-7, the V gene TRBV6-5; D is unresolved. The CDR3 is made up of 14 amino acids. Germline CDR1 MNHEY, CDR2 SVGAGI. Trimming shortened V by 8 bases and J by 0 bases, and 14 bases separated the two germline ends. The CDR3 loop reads CASRPVWSSYEQYF. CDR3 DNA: TGTGCCAGCCGTCCCGTTTGGAGCTCCTACGAGCAGTACTTC.

The CDR3 coding sequence is TGTGCCAGCAGCCGGCGGGTAGCGGGAGGAGATACGCAGTATTTT. Translated: CASSRRVAGGDTQYF. This chain connects TRBV7-2 to TRBJ2-3; 10 nucleotides agree with TRBD2. Trimming removed 5 bases from V and 5 bases from J; junction bases left unmatched: 7. CDR3 length: 15 amino acids. The germline V gene encodes CDR1 SGHTA and CDR2 FQGNSA.

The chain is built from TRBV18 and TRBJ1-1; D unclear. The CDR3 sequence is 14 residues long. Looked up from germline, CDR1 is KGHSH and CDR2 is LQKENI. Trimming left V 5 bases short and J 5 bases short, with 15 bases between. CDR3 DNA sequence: TGTGCCAGCTCATCGGACGTTTCGGGGACTGAAGCTTTCTTT. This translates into CASSSDVSGTEAFF.

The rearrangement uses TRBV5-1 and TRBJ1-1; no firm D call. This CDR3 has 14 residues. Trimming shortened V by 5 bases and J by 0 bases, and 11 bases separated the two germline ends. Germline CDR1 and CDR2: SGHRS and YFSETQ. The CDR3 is CASSRDNMNTEAFF. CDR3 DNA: TGCGCCAGCAGTCGTGATAACATGAACACTGAAGCTTTCTTT.

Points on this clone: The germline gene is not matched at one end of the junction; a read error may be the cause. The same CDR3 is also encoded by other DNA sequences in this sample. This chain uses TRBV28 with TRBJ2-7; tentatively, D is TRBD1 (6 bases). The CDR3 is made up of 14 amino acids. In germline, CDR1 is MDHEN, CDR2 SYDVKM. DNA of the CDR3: TGTGCCAGCAGTGCGGACAGTTATTACTACGAACAGTACTTC. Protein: CASSADSYYYEQYF.

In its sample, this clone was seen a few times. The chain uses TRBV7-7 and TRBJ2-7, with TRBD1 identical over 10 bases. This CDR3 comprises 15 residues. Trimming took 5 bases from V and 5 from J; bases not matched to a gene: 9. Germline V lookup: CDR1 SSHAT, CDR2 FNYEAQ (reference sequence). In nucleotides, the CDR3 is TGTGCCAGCAGCCCCCGGGACAGGGGCCCCCACGAGCAGTACTTC. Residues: CASSPRDRGPHEQYF. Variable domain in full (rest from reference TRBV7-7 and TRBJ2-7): GAGVSQSPRYKVTKRGQDVTLRCDPISSHATLYWYQQALGQGPEFLTYFNYEAQPDKSGLPSDRFSAERPEGSISTLTIQRTEQRDSAMYRCASSPRDRGPHEQYFGPGTRLTVT.

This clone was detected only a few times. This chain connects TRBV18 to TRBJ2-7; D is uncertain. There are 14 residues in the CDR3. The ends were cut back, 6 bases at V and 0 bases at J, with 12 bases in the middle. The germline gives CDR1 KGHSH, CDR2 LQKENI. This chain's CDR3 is CASSRGTSSYEQYF. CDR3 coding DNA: TGTGCCAGCTCCCGCGGTACCAGCTCCTACGAGCAGTACTTC.